This T cell receptor (beta chain) was sequenced for a study of identical twins. Each CDR3 protein is one row after TCRdb ran MiXCR on the 5' RACE reads. The table includes approximately 300,000 distinct CDR3 sequences, 7.5% to 9.5% detected once. This clonotype was seen only a few times. Germline V gives CDR1 SGHDN, CDR2 FVKESK. The CDR3 spans 14 residues. Trimming stripped 1 base from V and 8 bases from J, with 14 bases between. This sample was shared with a second study, whose subject was yellow fever vaccine responses in identical twins.

Specimen: CD8+ T cells sorted from blood. This chain uses TRBV14 with TRBJ1-2; a possible D gene is TRBD1 (6 bases). This clonotype was sampled from a woman younger than 35 in good health. CDR3 nucleotide sequence: TGTGCCAGCAGCCAAGTCGGGGGCTGGGGAGGCTACACCTTC. As protein: CASSQVGGWGGYTF.